The rows below give T cell receptor beta chains drawn from one sample of a study of cytomegalovirus exposure and HLA in healthy donors. The protocol was immunoSEQ multiplex PCR, while the TCRdb copy is restricted to in-frame clones and leaves out a portion. The sample includes approximately 100,000 clones, about 70% of them seen just once. Sequencing input: PBMCs. The origin of the receptors is a woman in her thirties or forties in good health and CMV-seropositive. Each CDR3 is given with its conserved first and last residue. The D gene is left open where the match is weak. Clone size is shown for a subset of rows, as once, few, many or a class of expanded clone.

clone_size	v_call	j_call	d_call	cdr3_nt	cdr3_aa
few	TRBV4-1	TRBJ1-2	TRBD1	TGCGCCAGCAGCCAGCCGACAGGGGGCGGTGGCTACACCTTC	CASSQPTGGGGYTF
.	TRBV7-8	TRBJ1-2	.	TGTGCCAGCAGTTTATCAAGGACAGCCGGCTACACCTTC	CASSLSRTAGYTF
.	TRBV10-3	TRBJ1-3	TRBD1	TGTGCCCTCCGACAGGGGGCTGGAAACACCATATATTTT	CALRQGAGNTIYF
few	TRBV7-8	TRBJ1-2	.	TGTGCCAGCAGCTTAGAACGGGGGGGCGTCAACTATGGCTACACCTTC	CASSLERGGVNYGYTF
.	TRBV5-1	TRBJ2-7	TRBD1	TGCGCCAGCAGCCCCGGGGACAGTCGCTACGAGCAGTACTTC	CASSPGDSRYEQYF
.	TRBV2	TRBJ2-7	TRBD1	TGTGCCAGCAGGCGTGGGGGACAGCTCCTATACGAGCAGTACTTC	CASRRGGQLLYEQYF
.	TRBV10-2	TRBJ2-1	.	TGCGCCAGCAAAACCAGCTCCTACAATGAGCAGTTCTTC	CASKTSSYNEQFF
.	TRBV5-1	TRBJ2-7	TRBD2	TGCGCCAGCAGTAATACGGGGGGGACAACTTCCTACGAGCAGTACTTC	CASSNTGGTTSYEQYF
few	TRBV4-2	TRBJ2-1	TRBD2	TGTGCCAGCAGCCAAGACCTTCGGGGGGGCCGGTATGAGCAGTTCTTC	CASSQDLRGGRYEQFF
.	TRBV6-5	TRBJ2-3	TRBD2	TGTGCCAGCAGAGCGGGGGGTCGCACAGATACGCAGTATTTT	CASRAGGRTDTQYF
.	TRBV27	TRBJ2-3	.	TGTGCCAGCAGTTTAGAGGGATGGGGCACAGATACGCAGTATTTT	CASSLEGWGTDTQYF
.	TRBV4-1	TRBJ1-5	TRBD1	TGCGCCAGCGGCTTAACAGGGGTCTTCAATCAGCCCCAGCATTTT	CASGLTGVFNQPQHF
few	TRBV12-5	TRBJ1-2	.	TGTGCTAGTGGCCGGGAGGCCGGGCCGCTTTATGGCTACACCTTC	CASGREAGPLYGYTF
.	TRBV11-2	TRBJ2-3	TRBD2	TGTGCCAGCAGGTCCATTCTCGTGGCTAGCGGGGGGCGGACAGATACGCAGTATTTT	CASRSILVASGGRTDTQYF
.	TRBV7-8	TRBJ2-3	TRBD1	TGTGCCAGCAGCCCCGGACAGGTTCTCAGGGATACGCAGTATTTT	CASSPGQVLRDTQYF
.	TRBV5-6	TRBJ1-6	TRBD1	TGTGCCAGCATCCGGACAGGAGAAAATTCACCCCTCCACTTT	CASIRTGENSPLHF
.	TRBV19	TRBJ1-6	.	TGTGCCAGTAGTACTCCTTTGAATTCACCCCTCCACTTT	CASSTPLNSPLHF
.	TRBV7-9	TRBJ2-2	.	TGTGCCAGCAGCTTCAGCGGAAGAAACACCGGGGAGCTGTTTTTT	CASSFSGRNTGELFF